This is a list of T cell receptor beta chains from one sample in a study of cytomegalovirus exposure and HLA in healthy donors. The protocol was immunoSEQ multiplex PCR, while the TCRdb copy is restricted to in-frame clones and leaves out a portion. Seen here are 150,000 to 200,000 clones, roughly 80% observed once, and the top ten hold approximately 11%. The sample was PBMCs. The source of these receptors is a man aged 18 to 29 in good health and CMV-seropositive. CDR3s include the opening cysteine and the closing phenylalanine or tryptophan. Fields, in order: clone size, D gene, V gene, J gene, CDR3 protein, CDR3 DNA. A D gene is named only where the DNA matches it firmly. Clone size appears in some rows only: once, few, many, or a class for an expanded clone.

clone size: -; D gene: TRBD1; V gene: TRBV6-6; J gene: TRBJ2-7; CDR3 protein: CASSARDRGLYEQYF; CDR3 DNA: TGTGCCAGCAGTGCCAGGGACAGGGGGCTCTACGAGCAGTACTTC
clone size: -; D gene: TRBD2; V gene: TRBV27; J gene: TRBJ2-1; CDR3 protein: CASSSWTSGKEEQFF; CDR3 DNA: TGTGCCAGCAGTTCCTGGACTAGCGGGAAAGAGGAGCAGTTCTTC
clone size: few; D gene: -; V gene: TRBV27; J gene: TRBJ1-2; CDR3 protein: CASRASRSYTF; CDR3 DNA: TGTGCCAGCCGCGCCTCTCGTAGCTACACCTTC
clone size: -; D gene: -; V gene: TRBV28; J gene: TRBJ1-4; CDR3 protein: CASSRGPFQGREKLFF; CDR3 DNA: TGTGCCAGCAGCCGCGGCCCTTTCCAGGGGCGGGAAAAACTGTTTTTT
clone size: -; D gene: -; V gene: TRBV30; J gene: TRBJ2-7; CDR3 protein: CAWRGAAGYEQYF; CDR3 DNA: TGTGCCTGGAGAGGGGCGGCAGGCTACGAGCAGTACTTC
clone size: once; D gene: TRBD2; V gene: TRBV7-3; J gene: TRBJ2-7; CDR3 protein: CASSHQGLEGYEQYF; CDR3 DNA: TGTGCCAGCAGCCACCAGGGACTAGAAGGGTACGAGCAGTACTTC
clone size: -; D gene: TRBD2; V gene: TRBV28; J gene: TRBJ2-1; CDR3 protein: CASPTSGTPCSYNEQFF; CDR3 DNA: TGTGCCAGCCCCACTAGCGGGACACCCTGCTCCTACAATGAGCAGTTCTTC
clone size: -; D gene: TRBD2; V gene: TRBV6-5; J gene: TRBJ2-5; CDR3 protein: CASSYLGGRAGETQYF; CDR3 DNA: TGTGCCAGCAGTTACTTAGGCGGGAGGGCCGGGGAGACCCAGTACTTC
clone size: -; D gene: TRBD1; V gene: TRBV2; J gene: TRBJ2-6; CDR3 protein: CASSRDRGTGANVLTF; CDR3 DNA: TGTGCCAGCAGCCGCGACAGGGGGACTGGGGCCAACGTCCTGACTTTC
clone size: -; D gene: TRBD1; V gene: TRBV2; J gene: TRBJ1-4; CDR3 protein: CASSTDRGQDEKLFF; CDR3 DNA: TGTGCCAGCAGTACAGACAGGGGGCAAGATGAAAAACTGTTTTTT
clone size: -; D gene: TRBD2; V gene: TRBV30; J gene: TRBJ2-1; CDR3 protein: CAWSGAGTSAYNEQFF; CDR3 DNA: TGTGCCTGGAGTGGAGCCGGGACTAGCGCGTACAATGAGCAGTTCTTC
clone size: -; D gene: TRBD1; V gene: TRBV15; J gene: TRBJ2-7; CDR3 protein: CATAPGTGDYEQYF; CDR3 DNA: TGTGCCACAGCCCCGGGGACAGGGGACTACGAGCAGTACTTC
clone size: -; D gene: -; V gene: TRBV28; J gene: TRBJ2-7; CDR3 protein: CASVRDSLASYEQYF; CDR3 DNA: TGTGCCAGCGTGAGGGATTCCCTAGCCTCCTACGAGCAGTACTTC
clone size: few; D gene: TRBD1; V gene: TRBV27; J gene: TRBJ1-2; CDR3 protein: CASSQRGQVGRAYGYTF; CDR3 DNA: TGTGCCAGCAGTCAAAGGGGACAGGTGGGGAGAGCCTATGGCTACACCTTC
clone size: -; D gene: -; V gene: TRBV2; J gene: TRBJ2-1; CDR3 protein: CASSLLRASDKSSYNEQFF; CDR3 DNA: TGTGCCAGCAGCCTTTTGCGGGCTAGCGATAAAAGCTCCTACAATGAGCAGTTCTTC
clone size: -; D gene: -; V gene: TRBV15; J gene: TRBJ1-1; CDR3 protein: CATSSEGAAEAFF; CDR3 DNA: TGTGCCACCAGCAGTGAAGGGGCTGCTGAAGCTTTCTTT
clone size: -; D gene: TRBD1; V gene: TRBV6-6; J gene: TRBJ2-5; CDR3 protein: CASSWDRGRGETQYF; CDR3 DNA: TGTGCCAGCAGTTGGGACAGGGGACGGGGAGAGACCCAGTACTTC
clone size: -; D gene: TRBD1; V gene: TRBV7-9; J gene: TRBJ1-1; CDR3 protein: CSSSLTGGHTEAFF; CDR3 DNA: TGTTCCAGCAGCTTGACAGGGGGACACACTGAAGCTTTCTTT
clone size: -; D gene: TRBD1; V gene: TRBV28; J gene: TRBJ2-3; CDR3 protein: CASKGTGITDTQYF; CDR3 DNA: TGTGCCAGCAAAGGGACAGGGATCACAGATACGCAGTATTTT
clone size: -; D gene: -; V gene: TRBV7-8; J gene: TRBJ2-7; CDR3 protein: CASSLVRQTGHAYEQYF; CDR3 DNA: TGTGCCAGCAGCTTAGTTAGGCAGACAGGCCATGCCTACGAGCAGTACTTC
clone size: -; D gene: TRBD2; V gene: TRBV15; J gene: TRBJ2-2; CDR3 protein: CATSRGGSRNTGELFF; CDR3 DNA: TGTGCCACCAGCAGGGGCGGGAGTCGGAACACCGGGGAGCTGTTTTTT
clone size: -; D gene: TRBD2; V gene: TRBV11-2; J gene: TRBJ2-2; CDR3 protein: CASSPGGGRAGELFF; CDR3 DNA: TGTGCCAGCAGCCCCGGGGGGGGAAGGGCCGGGGAGCTGTTTTTT
clone size: few; D gene: TRBD2; V gene: TRBV27; J gene: TRBJ2-7; CDR3 protein: CASMSSSGRLYEQYF; CDR3 DNA: TGTGCCAGCATGTCTTCTAGCGGGAGGCTCTACGAGCAGTACTTC
clone size: -; D gene: TRBD1; V gene: TRBV7-9; J gene: TRBJ2-2; CDR3 protein: CASSLTGVTGELFF; CDR3 DNA: TGTGCCAGCAGCTTAACAGGGGTTACCGGGGAGCTGTTTTTT
clone size: -; D gene: TRBD2; V gene: TRBV9; J gene: TRBJ2-7; CDR3 protein: CASSPTGWTSGRTEQYF; CDR3 DNA: TGTGCCAGCAGCCCTACCGGGTGGACTAGCGGGAGAACCGAGCAGTACTTC
clone size: few; D gene: -; V gene: TRBV18; J gene: TRBJ2-2; CDR3 protein: CASSTTVNTGELFF; CDR3 DNA: TGTGCCAGCTCAACGACAGTGAACACCGGGGAGCTGTTTTTT
clone size: -; D gene: TRBD1; V gene: TRBV2; J gene: TRBJ1-2; CDR3 protein: CASSETGTGTNYGYTF; CDR3 DNA: TGTGCCAGCAGTGAGACCGGGACAGGGACCAACTATGGCTACACCTTC
clone size: -; D gene: -; V gene: TRBV27; J gene: TRBJ2-7; CDR3 protein: CASSLSERVGEQYF; CDR3 DNA: TGTGCCAGCAGTTTATCCGAGCGGGTGGGCGAGCAGTACTTC